This is a list of T cell receptor beta chains from one sample in a study of Ad26.COV2.S vaccination and SARS-CoV-2 variants. TCRdb keeps only in-frame clones here, not all; method: immunoSEQ multiplex PCR. Counted here are 300,000 to 350,000 clones, about nine tenths occurring once; the ten biggest clones make up about 5%. Specimen: peripheral blood, collected in a trial of Ad26.COV2.S vaccine versus placebo. The receptors stem from a person aged 18-60 years who received the Ad26.COV2.S COVID-19 vaccine or a placebo. CDR3s include the opening cysteine and the closing phenylalanine or tryptophan. The order of the fields is D gene, J gene, CDR3 length, clone size, V gene, CDR3 protein, CDR3 DNA. A D gene is named only where the DNA matches it firmly. Clone sizes are given selectively: once, few, many, or a class where the clone is expanded.

d_call: -; j_call: TRBJ2-2; cdr3_length: 13; clone_size: -; v_call: TRBV7-9; cdr3_aa: CASSPRVTGELFF; cdr3_nt: TGTGCCAGCAGCCCCAGGGTAACCGGGGAGCTGTTTTTT
d_call: -; j_call: TRBJ1-1; cdr3_length: 12; clone_size: -; v_call: TRBV2; cdr3_aa: CASSTGTTEAFF; cdr3_nt: TGTGCCAGCAGCACAGGGACCACTGAAGCTTTCTTT
d_call: -; j_call: TRBJ1-2; cdr3_length: 15; clone_size: -; v_call: TRBV11-2; cdr3_aa: CASRSGGALNYGYTF; cdr3_nt: TGTGCCAGCCGAAGCGGAGGGGCCCTGAACTATGGCTACACCTTC
d_call: -; j_call: TRBJ1-1; cdr3_length: 16; clone_size: once; v_call: TRBV6-5; cdr3_aa: CASSYSTGYGNTEAFF; cdr3_nt: TGTGCCAGCAGTTACTCTACGGGGTACGGAAACACTGAAGCTTTCTTT
d_call: TRBD2; j_call: TRBJ2-5; cdr3_length: 17; clone_size: -; v_call: TRBV7-9; cdr3_aa: CASSSTSGGAVRETQYF; cdr3_nt: TGTGCCAGCAGCTCCACTAGCGGGGGGGCGGTCCGGGAGACCCAGTACTTC
d_call: -; j_call: TRBJ1-4; cdr3_length: 13; clone_size: -; v_call: TRBV18; cdr3_aa: CASSTRPNEKLFF; cdr3_nt: TGTGCCAGCTCAACACGGCCTAATGAAAAACTGTTTTTT
d_call: -; j_call: TRBJ2-5; cdr3_length: 13; clone_size: few; v_call: TRBV28; cdr3_aa: CASTRRAQETQYF; cdr3_nt: TGTGCCAGCACCCGTAGGGCACAAGAGACCCAGTACTTC
d_call: -; j_call: TRBJ2-1; cdr3_length: 14; clone_size: -; v_call: TRBV4-3; cdr3_aa: CASSPFGVYNEQFF; cdr3_nt: TGCGCCAGCAGCCCGTTCGGAGTGTACAATGAGCAGTTCTTC
d_call: -; j_call: TRBJ2-1; cdr3_length: 13; clone_size: -; v_call: TRBV12-3/TRBV12-4; cdr3_aa: CASSLGPSNEQFF; cdr3_nt: TGTGCCAGCAGTTTGGGGCCGTCAAATGAGCAGTTCTTC
d_call: -; j_call: TRBJ1-4; cdr3_length: 13; clone_size: -; v_call: TRBV7-6; cdr3_aa: CASSLQGDEKLFF; cdr3_nt: TGTGCCAGCAGCTTACAGGGAGATGAAAAACTGTTTTTT
d_call: TRBD1; j_call: TRBJ2-6; cdr3_length: 17; clone_size: -; v_call: TRBV30; cdr3_aa: CAWTRDRVSSGANVLTF; cdr3_nt: TGTGCCTGGACCCGGGACAGGGTCAGCTCTGGGGCCAACGTCCTGACTTTC
d_call: TRBD2; j_call: TRBJ2-5; cdr3_length: 16; clone_size: -; v_call: TRBV7-3; cdr3_aa: CASSSGLAGEGETQYF; cdr3_nt: TGTGCCAGCAGCTCCGGACTAGCGGGGGAAGGGGAGACCCAGTACTTC
d_call: -; j_call: TRBJ1-2; cdr3_length: 12; clone_size: -; v_call: TRBV27; cdr3_aa: CASGPHFYGYTF; cdr3_nt: TGTGCCAGCGGGCCACACTTCTATGGCTACACCTTC
d_call: -; j_call: TRBJ2-3; cdr3_length: 14; clone_size: -; v_call: TRBV19; cdr3_aa: CASNRGAHADTQYF; cdr3_nt: TGTGCCAGTAATCGAGGAGCCCATGCAGATACGCAGTATTTT
d_call: TRBD2; j_call: TRBJ2-7; cdr3_length: 14; clone_size: -; v_call: TRBV5-1; cdr3_aa: CASSSGTSGVKQYF; cdr3_nt: TGCGCCAGCAGCTCCGGGACTAGCGGGGTAAAGCAGTACTTC
d_call: TRBD1; j_call: TRBJ2-5; cdr3_length: 15; clone_size: -; v_call: TRBV19; cdr3_aa: CASSIGWGQVGTQYF; cdr3_nt: TGTGCCAGTAGTATAGGCTGGGGACAGGTGGGGACCCAGTACTTC
d_call: -; j_call: TRBJ2-5; cdr3_length: 15; clone_size: -; v_call: TRBV3-1/TRBV3-2; cdr3_aa: CASSQASGPQETQYF; cdr3_nt: TGTGCCAGCAGCCAAGCTTCGGGGCCCCAAGAGACCCAGTACTTC
d_call: -; j_call: TRBJ1-3; cdr3_length: 18; clone_size: -; v_call: TRBV5-8; cdr3_aa: CASSLDLMEKSSGNTIYF; cdr3_nt: TGTGCCAGCAGCTTGGACCTTATGGAGAAAAGCTCTGGAAACACCATATATTTT
d_call: TRBD1; j_call: TRBJ2-7; cdr3_length: 14; clone_size: -; v_call: TRBV10-3; cdr3_aa: CAISQTGMLNEQYF; cdr3_nt: TGTGCCATCAGTCAGACAGGGATGCTCAACGAGCAGTACTTC
d_call: TRBD1; j_call: TRBJ1-4; cdr3_length: 15; clone_size: -; v_call: TRBV3-1/TRBV3-2; cdr3_aa: CASSLRTGVNEKLFF; cdr3_nt: TGTGCCAGCAGCCTTCGGACAGGGGTTAATGAAAAACTGTTTTTT
d_call: TRBD2; j_call: TRBJ2-7; cdr3_length: 15; clone_size: -; v_call: TRBV5-4; cdr3_aa: CASSILTSGSYEQYF; cdr3_nt: TGTGCCAGCAGCATACTGACTAGCGGATCCTACGAGCAGTACTTC
d_call: TRBD2; j_call: TRBJ2-1; cdr3_length: 13; clone_size: -; v_call: TRBV12-3/TRBV12-4; cdr3_aa: CASSLPSGVEQFF; cdr3_nt: TGTGCCAGCAGTTTGCCTAGCGGGGTTGAGCAGTTCTTC
d_call: TRBD1; j_call: TRBJ1-1; cdr3_length: 15; clone_size: -; v_call: TRBV6-5; cdr3_aa: CATGFGGRGQGEAFF; cdr3_nt: TGTGCCACAGGCTTCGGGGGGAGGGGGCAGGGAGAAGCTTTCTTT
d_call: TRBD1; j_call: TRBJ2-1; cdr3_length: 15; clone_size: -; v_call: TRBV15; cdr3_aa: CATSAGTGLYNEQFF; cdr3_nt: TGTGCCACCAGCGCGGGGACAGGACTATACAATGAGCAGTTCTTC
d_call: -; j_call: TRBJ2-5; cdr3_length: 18; clone_size: -; v_call: TRBV15; cdr3_aa: CATSSATGFRGYQETQYF; cdr3_nt: TGTGCCACCAGCAGCGCTACAGGGTTTCGGGGGTACCAAGAGACCCAGTACTTC
d_call: -; j_call: TRBJ2-7; cdr3_length: 14; clone_size: -; v_call: TRBV4-3; cdr3_aa: CASSLQAGSYEQYF; cdr3_nt: TGCGCCAGCAGCCTGCAGGCGGGGTCCTACGAGCAGTACTTC
d_call: TRBD2; j_call: TRBJ2-3; cdr3_length: 16; clone_size: -; v_call: TRBV3-1/TRBV3-2; cdr3_aa: CASSQTLAGITDTQYF; cdr3_nt: TGTGCCAGCAGCCAAACACTAGCGGGAATCACAGATACGCAGTATTTT
d_call: -; j_call: TRBJ2-5; cdr3_length: 14; clone_size: -; v_call: TRBV2; cdr3_aa: CASSAGTVQETQYF; cdr3_nt: TGTGCCAGCAGCGCTGGGACGGTACAAGAGACCCAGTACTTC
d_call: -; j_call: TRBJ2-2; cdr3_length: 16; clone_size: -; v_call: TRBV7-9; cdr3_aa: CASTHSGNKMAGELFF; cdr3_nt: TGTGCCAGCACCCATAGTGGGAATAAGATGGCCGGGGAGCTGTTTTTT
d_call: -; j_call: TRBJ2-1; cdr3_length: 13; clone_size: -; v_call: TRBV12-5; cdr3_aa: CASRGQTGDEQFF; cdr3_nt: TGTGCTAGTCGCGGCCAAACCGGGGATGAGCAGTTCTTC
d_call: -; j_call: TRBJ1-3; cdr3_length: 16; clone_size: -; v_call: TRBV6-6; cdr3_aa: CASSLADRPTGNTIYF; cdr3_nt: TGTGCCAGCAGTCTCGCGGACAGACCTACTGGAAACACCATATATTTT
d_call: -; j_call: TRBJ2-5; cdr3_length: 13; clone_size: -; v_call: TRBV5-4; cdr3_aa: CASSPAVQETQYF; cdr3_nt: TGTGCCAGCAGCCCTGCCGTTCAGGAGACCCAGTACTTC
d_call: -; j_call: TRBJ2-2; cdr3_length: 13; clone_size: few; v_call: TRBV11-2; cdr3_aa: CASSLEYGGELFF; cdr3_nt: TGTGCCAGCAGCTTAGAATATGGCGGGGAGCTGTTTTTT
d_call: TRBD1; j_call: TRBJ1-1; cdr3_length: 16; clone_size: -; v_call: TRBV27; cdr3_aa: CASSLNRGWGNTEAFF; cdr3_nt: TGTGCCAGCAGTCTAAACAGGGGTTGGGGGAACACTGAAGCTTTCTTT
d_call: TRBD1; j_call: TRBJ1-1; cdr3_length: 18; clone_size: -; v_call: TRBV27; cdr3_aa: CASSLSGQGVGMNTEAFF; cdr3_nt: TGTGCCAGCAGTTTATCGGGCCAGGGGGTGGGGATGAACACTGAAGCTTTCTTT
d_call: -; j_call: TRBJ1-4; cdr3_length: 14; clone_size: -; v_call: TRBV19; cdr3_aa: CASSIVGSNEKLFF; cdr3_nt: TGTGCCAGTAGTATAGTTGGGAGTAATGAAAAACTGTTTTTT
d_call: TRBD1; j_call: TRBJ1-4; cdr3_length: 15; clone_size: -; v_call: TRBV9; cdr3_aa: CASSEEDRDGEKLFF; cdr3_nt: TGTGCCAGCAGCGAGGAGGACAGGGATGGTGAAAAACTGTTTTTT
d_call: TRBD1; j_call: TRBJ1-5; cdr3_length: 14; clone_size: -; v_call: TRBV6-1; cdr3_aa: CASSEDRSNQPQHF; cdr3_nt: TGTGCCAGCAGTGAGGACAGGTCCAATCAGCCCCAGCATTTT
d_call: TRBD2; j_call: TRBJ2-5; cdr3_length: 17; clone_size: -; v_call: TRBV25-1; cdr3_aa: CASSDIGLAGGRETQYF; cdr3_nt: TGTGCCAGCAGTGATATCGGACTAGCGGGGGGGCGAGAGACCCAGTACTTC
d_call: TRBD1; j_call: TRBJ2-7; cdr3_length: 14; clone_size: few; v_call: TRBV6-5; cdr3_aa: CASSYGDRAYEQYF; cdr3_nt: TGTGCCAGCAGTTACGGTGACAGGGCCTACGAGCAGTACTTC
d_call: -; j_call: TRBJ2-5; cdr3_length: 15; clone_size: -; v_call: TRBV5-1; cdr3_aa: CASSLSFEVSETQYF; cdr3_nt: TGCGCCAGCAGCTTGAGTTTTGAGGTATCAGAGACCCAGTACTTC
d_call: TRBD1; j_call: TRBJ2-1; cdr3_length: 12; clone_size: -; v_call: TRBV5-4; cdr3_aa: CASSFQGENRVF; cdr3_nt: TGTGCCAGCAGCTTTCAGGGGGAAAACCGGGTCTTC
d_call: -; j_call: TRBJ2-1; cdr3_length: 16; clone_size: -; v_call: TRBV9; cdr3_aa: CASSVGLTKTYNEQFF; cdr3_nt: TGTGCCAGCAGCGTAGGGCTGACCAAAACTTACAATGAGCAGTTCTTC
d_call: -; j_call: TRBJ1-1; cdr3_length: 13; clone_size: -; v_call: TRBV3-1/TRBV3-2; cdr3_aa: CASSQGTVDEAFF; cdr3_nt: TGTGCCAGCAGCCAAGGAACAGTCGATGAAGCTTTCTTT
d_call: -; j_call: TRBJ2-6; cdr3_length: 15; clone_size: -; v_call: TRBV5-1; cdr3_aa: CASSPQFSGANVLTF; cdr3_nt: TGCGCCAGCAGCCCCCAATTCTCTGGGGCCAACGTCCTGACTTTC